These 15 T cell receptor beta chains came from one sample sequenced in a study of cytotoxic CD8 clonotypes in ibrutinib-treated CLL. The assay was immunoSEQ multiplex PCR, and TCRdb's table has in-frame clones only and misses some. The sample comprises 58,000 or so clones, roughly 50% of which are singletons, and 14% to 15% rests with the top ten. Material: PBMCs, obtained after 12 months of ibrutinib treatment. Receptors originate from a human donor with chronic lymphocytic leukemia.

The V and J genes are TRBV6-5 and TRBJ1-5, with 7 bases identical to TRBD1. The V gene's germline CDR1 is MNHEY and CDR2 SVGAGI. CDR3 length: 14 residues. V lost 5 bases, J lost 4 bases, and 5 bases stayed unmatched. CDR3 nucleotides: TGTGCCAGCAGTACGGGACAGCTAAATCAGCCCCAGCATTTT. Residues: CASSTGQLNQPQHF.

The gene calls are TRBV18 and TRBJ2-7, with TRBD1 matching 8 bases. The length of the CDR3 is 14 residues. The ends lost 3 bases at V and 4 bases at J; junction bases unmatched: 5. CDR1 and CDR2 (germline): KGHSH, LQKENI. CDR3 protein: CASSPSGQVYEQYV. The CDR3 nucleotides are TGTGCCAGCTCACCCTCGGGACAGGTATACGAGCAGTACGTC.

The chain has TRBV6-1 and TRBJ2-1, with TRBD2 as a possible D gene (5 bases). Trimming removed 8 bases at V and 0 bases at J, with 11 bases between. The CDR3 runs to 14 residues. The germline gives CDR1 MNHNS, CDR2 SASEGT. CDR3 protein: CASGSGSSYNEQFF. The CDR3 nucleotides are TGTGCCAGCGGGTCGGGGAGCTCCTACAATGAGCAGTTCTTC.

J is TRBJ2-7 and V is TRBV6-1, with no clear D. Germline assignment: CDR1 MNHNS and CDR2 SASEGT. V lost 5 bases, J lost 4 bases, and 6 bases lay in between. The CDR3 has 11 amino acids. Written as DNA, the CDR3 is TGTGCCAGCAGTTCCTATTACGAGCAGTACTTC. This gives the protein CASSSYYEQYF.

This clone was counted a few times. The chain employs TRBV5-6 and TRBJ1-1; D remains unclear. The CDR3 has 12 residues. The V and J ends lost 3 bases and 3 bases respectively, with 6 bases between them. Per germline, CDR1 SGHDT and CDR2 YYEEEE. Here the CDR3 reads CASSYSDTEAFF. CDR3 sequence (DNA): TGTGCCAGCAGCTATTCTGACACTGAAGCTTTCTTT. The complete variable domain, with remaining parts taken from reference TRBV5-6 and TRBJ1-1, reads DAGVTQSPTHLIKTRGQQVTLRCSPKSGHDTVSWYQQALGQGPQFIFQYYEEEERQRGNFPDRFSGHQFPNYSSELNVNALLLGDSALYLCASSYSDTEAFFGQGTRLTVV.

This chain joins TRBV19 and TRBJ1-5, with 8 bases aligning to TRBD1. V gave up 6 bases and J gave up 2 bases; unmatched junction bases: 12. The CDR3 length is 17 residues. Germline CDR1 and CDR2: LNHDA and SQIVND (reference sequence). In DNA form, the CDR3 reads TGTGCCAGTAGCCGTGCGACAGGGGTAAGCGGCAATCAGCCCCAGCATTTT. Its translation: CASSRATGVSGNQPQHF.

V is TRBV28 and J is TRBJ2-2; 7 positions agree with TRBD2. The CDR3 contains 16 residues. Unmatched junction bases numbered 7, after V lost 3 bases and J lost 3 bases. CDR1 is MDHEN, CDR2 SYDVKM, per germline. The chain's CDR3 is CASSFPGRADTGELFF. CDR3 bases: TGTGCCAGCAGTTTCCCGGGGAGGGCCGACACCGGGGAGCTGTTTTTT.

This clone occurred a few times. The chain joins TRBV7-9 to TRBJ1-2; TRBD1 is a possible D gene (6 bases). This CDR3 has 15 residues. Germline V gene data show CDR1 as SEHNR and CDR2 as FQNEAQ (reference sequence). The V and J ends lost 1 base and 4 bases respectively, with 13 bases between them. CDR3 loop: CASSLGDRLPYGYTF. CDR3 sequence (DNA): TGTGCCAGCAGCTTAGGTGACAGGTTACCCTATGGCTACACCTTC. The full variable domain, its missing parts supplied by reference TRBV7-9 and TRBJ1-2, is DTGVSQNPRHKITKRGQNVTFRCDPISEHNRLYWYRQTLGQGPEFLTYFQNEAQLEKSRLLSDRFSAERPKGSFSTLEIQRTEQGDSAMYLCASSLGDRLPYGYTFGSGTRLTVV.

This clone has only a few counts. The chain employs TRBV30 and TRBJ2-2; D is unresolved. The ends were cut back, 3 bases at V and 5 bases at J, with 13 bases in the middle. There are 14 residues in the CDR3. The germline V gene has CDR1 GTSNPN and CDR2 SVGIG (reference sequence). In DNA, the CDR3 is TGTGCCTGGAGCCTACAGATAAGGACCGGGGAGCTGTTTTTT. It yields the protein CAWSLQIRTGELFF.

The chain is built from TRBV6-5 and TRBJ1-2; the match to TRBD1 covers 10 bases. Germline CDR1 and CDR2: MNHEY and SVGAGI. There are 14 residues in the CDR3. J gave up 4 bases and V 5 bases, and 4 bases lay outside the gene matches. The CDR3 sequence: CASSGDRGSYGYTF. The CDR3 region has the DNA TGTGCCAGCAGTGGGGACAGGGGTAGCTATGGCTACACCTTC.

This clone counts as medium-sized. This rearrangement joins TRBV19 to TRBJ1-5, with D uncertain. V was pared by 2 bases and J by 1 base, with 9 bases between. CDR1 and CDR2 (germline): LNHDA, SQIVND (reference sequence). This CDR3 region has 15 residues. In nucleotides, the CDR3 is TGTGCCAGTAGTATATTTGGAGAAAGCAATCAGCCCCAGCATTTT. It codes for CASSIFGESNQPQHF.

The chain combines TRBV7-2 with TRBJ2-7; D is undetermined. The CDR3 has 13 amino acids. V lost 1 base and J 2 bases, leaving 6 bases between the germline ends. Germline CDR1 reads SGHTA; CDR2 reads FQGNSA. The CDR3 DNA follows: TGTGCCAGCAGCTTAGTCCGAACCTACGAGCAGTACTTC. This codes for CASSLVRTYEQYF. Full variable domain (rest looked up from reference TRBV7-2 and TRBJ2-7): GAGVSQSPSNKVTEKGKDVELRCDPISGHTALYWYRQSLGQGLEFLIYFQGNSAPDKSGLPSDRFSAERTGGSVSTLTIQRTQQEDSAVYLCASSLVRTYEQYFGPGTRLTVT.

In this sample, this clone turned up a few times. The V call is TRBV10-2, the J call TRBJ2-7; weak D call: TRBD1 (6 bases). With 3 bases removed from V and 1 base from J, the gap between germline ends came to 7 bases. Germline V gives CDR1 WSHSY, CDR2 SAAADI. The CDR3 has 13 amino acids. In DNA form, the CDR3 reads TGCGCCAGCAGTGAAGGGACATCCTACGAGCAGTACGTC. Its protein product is CASSEGTSYEQYV.

The chain couples TRBV7-7 to TRBJ2-1; 11 bases fit TRBD2. J lost 9 bases, V lost 3 bases, and 1 base had no gene match. The germline gives CDR1 SSHAT, CDR2 FNYEAQ (reference sequence). The CDR3 has 13 amino acids. The CDR3 protein is CASSFGLAGEQFF. In DNA form, the CDR3 reads TGTGCCAGCAGCTTCGGACTAGCGGGTGAGCAGTTCTTC. Full variable domain (missing parts from reference TRBV7-7 and TRBJ2-1): GAGVSQSPRYKVTKRGQDVTLRCDPISSHATLYWYQQALGQGPEFLTYFNYEAQPDKSGLPSDRFSAERPEGSISTLTIQRTEQRDSAMYRCASSFGLAGEQFFGPGTRLTVL.

This chain links TRBV6-6 with TRBJ2-5, with D perhaps assigned TRBD1 or TRBD2 (5 bases each). V lost 7 bases and J lost 0, with 9 bases in between. Per germline, CDR1 MNHNY and CDR2 SVGAGI (reference sequence). The CDR3 loop spans 13 amino acids. CDR3 sequence: CASMRGNQETQYF. The DNA of the CDR3 is TGTGCCAGCATGAGGGGAAACCAAGAGACCCAGTACTTC.